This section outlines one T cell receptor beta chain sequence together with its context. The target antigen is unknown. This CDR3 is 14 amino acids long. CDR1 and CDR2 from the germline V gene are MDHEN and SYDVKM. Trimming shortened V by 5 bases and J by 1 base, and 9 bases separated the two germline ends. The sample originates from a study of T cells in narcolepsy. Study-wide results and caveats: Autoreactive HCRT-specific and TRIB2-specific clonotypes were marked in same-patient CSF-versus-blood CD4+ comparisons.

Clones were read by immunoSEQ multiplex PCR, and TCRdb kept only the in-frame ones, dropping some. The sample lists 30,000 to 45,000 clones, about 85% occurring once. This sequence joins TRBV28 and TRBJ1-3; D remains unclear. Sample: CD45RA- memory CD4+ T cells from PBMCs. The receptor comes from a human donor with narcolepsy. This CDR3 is CASSIYSSGNTIYF. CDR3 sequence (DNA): TGTGCCAGCAGTATTTACAGTTCTGGAAACACCATATATTTT. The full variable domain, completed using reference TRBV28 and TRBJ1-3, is DVKVTQSSRYLVKRTGEKVFLECVQDMDHENMFWYRQDPGLGLRLIYFSYDVKMKEKGDIPEGYSVSREKKERFSLILESASTNQTSMYLCASSIYSSGNTIYFGEGSWLTVV.